This record covers a single T cell receptor beta chain. Repertoires were generated with immunoSEQ multiplex PCR, while TCRdb's copy carries only in-frame clones and drops some. The sample shows approximately 210,000 clones, roughly nine tenths of them seen only once. Trimming left V 1 base short and J 4 bases short, with 15 bases between. CDR3 length equals 16 residues. Germline V CDR1 and CDR2: LNHDA, SQIVND (reference sequence). The sample is drawn from a study of blood T cell repertoires in COVID-19. The overall study: Acute-phase and convalescent COVID-19 samples originated in the United States, Italy and Spain. Nucleic acid was either cDNA or gDNA, and it came from T cells, B-cell-depleted T cells, or PBMCs.

Specimen: peripheral blood. This receptor was obtained from a man in his thirties or forties with acute or convalescent COVID-19. The chain is built from TRBV19 and TRBJ2-3; possibly TRBD1 for D (6 bases). The CDR3 loop reads CASSIVGRGVADTQYF. The CDR3 bases are TGTGCCAGTAGTATAGTCGGCAGGGGAGTCGCAGATACGCAGTATTTT.